The 6 T cell receptor beta chains given below trace back to one sample, sequenced in a study of blood T cell repertoires in COVID-19. Data came from immunoSEQ multiplex PCR; TCRdb stores just in-frame clones and leaves some out. The sample contains around 400,000 clones, about four fifths of which appear only once. Sequencing was done on a sample of PBMCs or T cells enriched from blood (not recorded which). Source of these receptors: a woman aged 50 to 60 who had recovered from COVID-19.

CDR3 sequence: CASSRQGALGELFF. The CDR3 DNA is TGCGCCAGCAGCCGACAAGGGGCCCTCGGGGAGCTGTTTTTT. The J gene is TRBJ2-2, the V gene TRBV5-1, with D possibly matching TRBD1 (5 bases). The germline CDR1 and CDR2 sequences are SGHRS and YFSETQ. The V end was cut by 4 bases, the J end by 7 bases, with 14 bases between. The CDR3 length is 14 residues.

The CDR3 spells CASLSTGGDQPQHF. CDR3 coding DNA: TGTGCCAGCCTATCGACAGGGGGCGATCAGCCCCAGCATTTT. The J gene is TRBJ1-5, the V gene TRBV6-5; 10 nucleotides agree with TRBD1. The CDR3 totals 14 residues. Trimming removed 8 bases from V and 5 bases from J; junction bases left unmatched: 6. Germline V gene data show CDR1 as MNHEY and CDR2 as SVGAGI.

The chain joins TRBV19 to TRBJ1-6; D unresolved. The germline V gene has CDR1 LNHDA and CDR2 SQIVND (reference sequence). The CDR3 has 14 residues. V gave up 3 bases and J gave up 6 bases, with 9 bases separating them. The CDR3 DNA reads as TGTGCCAGTAGTATGGAAGGGAGTAATTCACCCCTCCACTTT. It is translated as CASSMEGSNSPLHF.

V usage is TRBV19 and J usage is TRBJ1-1; the D is unclear. Per germline, CDR1 LNHDA and CDR2 SQIVND (reference sequence). V was trimmed by 4 bases and J by 5 bases, leaving 14 bases between them. The CDR3 has 14 residues. CDR3: CASSNGLVETEAFF. As DNA, the CDR3 is TGTGCCAGTAGTAACGGGTTGGTGGAAACTGAAGCTTTCTTT.

This clone came up once. The CDR3 protein is CASSYSGLSDYGYTF. CDR3 sequence (DNA): TGTGCCAGCAGTTATTCAGGGTTATCCGACTATGGCTACACCTTC. The V and J genes are TRBV6-6 and TRBJ1-2; D is possibly TRBD1 (5 bases). The CDR3 length is 15 residues. Trimming took 3 bases from V and 3 from J, leaving 14 bases between them. Per germline, CDR1 MNHNY and CDR2 SVGAGI (reference sequence).

The rearrangement links TRBV7-9 to TRBJ2-7; 10 nucleotides agree with TRBD2. Losses at the gene ends were 5 bases for V and 3 bases for J; bases not matched to a gene: 13. The CDR3 totals 17 residues. Germline V gene data show CDR1 as SEHNR and CDR2 as FQNEAQ (reference sequence). In nucleotides, the CDR3 is TGTGCCAGCAGCGCAAGACCGGGACTAGCGACCATCTACGAGCAGTACTTC. Amino acids: CASSARPGLATIYEQYF. Full variable domain (missing parts from reference TRBV7-9 and TRBJ2-7): DTGVSQNPRHKITKRGQNVTFRCDPISEHNRLYWYRQTLGQGPEFLTYFQNEAQLEKSRLLSDRFSAERPKGSFSTLEIQRTEQGDSAMYLCASSARPGLATIYEQYFGPGTRLTVT.